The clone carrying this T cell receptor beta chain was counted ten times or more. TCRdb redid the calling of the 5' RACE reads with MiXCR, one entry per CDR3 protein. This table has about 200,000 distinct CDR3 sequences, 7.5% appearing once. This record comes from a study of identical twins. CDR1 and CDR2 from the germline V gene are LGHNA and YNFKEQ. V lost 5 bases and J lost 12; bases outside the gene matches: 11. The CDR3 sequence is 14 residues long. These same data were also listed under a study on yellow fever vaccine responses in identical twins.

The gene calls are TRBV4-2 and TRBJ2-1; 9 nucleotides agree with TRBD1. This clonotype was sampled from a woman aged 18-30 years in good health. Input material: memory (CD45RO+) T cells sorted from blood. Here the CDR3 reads CASSASGQGFSQFF. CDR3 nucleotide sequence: TGTGCCAGCAGCGCCTCGGGACAGGGCTTTTCGCAGTTCTTC.